The 3 T cell receptor beta chains reported below all come from one sample, sequenced in a study of CD8+ T cells in alopecia areata. It was cDNA, reverse transcribed from extracted RNA, that served as the sequencing template. Some clones are missing from TCRdb's copy, which holds only in-frame ones; the method was immunoSEQ multiplex PCR. Of roughly 130,000 clones in the sample, around three fifths were seen once. This specimen consisted of CD4+ T cells sorted from blood, obtained at week 0. The receptor source for this set is a human donor with alopecia areata.

V usage is TRBV5-1 and J usage is TRBJ1-1, with unresolved D. V was clipped by 2 bases and J by 0 bases, with 8 bases between them. The length of the CDR3 is 14 residues. The germline V gene has CDR1 SGHRS and CDR2 YFSETQ. CDR3 in amino acids: CASSFGQLNTEAFF. CDR3 coding DNA: TGCGCCAGCAGCTTTGGTCAGTTGAACACTGAAGCTTTCTTT.

This clone was counted a few times. The gene calls are TRBV28 and TRBJ2-3; a possible D gene is TRBD1 (6 bases). Trimming removed 5 bases from V and 5 bases from J, with 17 bases in between. CDR3 length: 15 residues. CDR1 is MDHEN, CDR2 SYDVKM, per germline. CDR3 nucleotides: TGTGCCAGCAGTCTACAGGGCGCCCTAAGAGATACGCAGTATTTT. This gives the protein CASSLQGALRDTQYF.

The chain uses TRBV5-4 and TRBJ2-3, with D maybe TRBD2 (5 bases). The length of the CDR3 is 13 residues. Trimming removed 5 bases at V and 0 bases at J, with 7 bases between. Germline CDR1 and CDR2: SGHNT and YYREEE (reference sequence). The CDR3 spells CASSRTSTDTQYF. The CDR3 region has the DNA TGTGCCAGCAGTCGGACTAGCACAGATACGCAGTATTTT.